This is a list of T cell receptor beta chains from one sample in a study of shared clonotypes between healthy human individuals. Profiling relied on immunoSEQ multiplex PCR, and the TCRdb table lists in-frame clones only, not all of them. This sample has more than 2 million clones; approximately 94% occur once, and the top ten carry around 0.13%. Sequenced sample: naive CD4+ T cells sorted from blood. The receptors shown here come from a man aged 18 to 30 in good health. The CDR3 runs from the conserved cysteine through the conserved F or W. A D gene is named only where the DNA matches it firmly. Part of the rows lack a size; the others show once, few, many or a class for expanded clones.

clone size	V gene	D gene	CDR3 length	J gene	CDR3 DNA	CDR3 protein
.	TRBV10-3	.	12	TRBJ2-5	TGTGCCATCAGTGCCCGTATGGAGACCCAGTACTTC	CAISARMETQYF
.	TRBV4-1	.	18	TRBJ2-7	TGCGCCAGCAGCCCCCGTCTGGAAGCTCTCGGGGGCGCCTACGAGCAGTACTTC	CASSPRLEALGGAYEQYF
.	TRBV7-9	.	14	TRBJ1-6	TGTGCCAGCAGCTTAGGACAGTACGATTCACCCCTCCACTTT	CASSLGQYDSPLHF
.	TRBV7-2	.	14	TRBJ2-7	TGTGCCAGCAGCTTAGAGGGGAGCTCCTACGAGCAGTACTTC	CASSLEGSSYEQYF
.	TRBV7-3	.	12	TRBJ2-2	TGTGCCAGCAGCAAGTACACCGGGGAGCTGTTTTTT	CASSKYTGELFF
.	TRBV18	TRBD2	15	TRBJ2-3	TGTGCCAGCTCAGAACTAGCGGGGGGAACGGATACGCAGTATTTT	CASSELAGGTDTQYF
.	TRBV6-1	TRBD1	15	TRBJ2-5	TGTGCCAGCAAGATGGCAGGGGGACCTCAAAAGACCCAGTACTTC	CASKMAGGPQKTQYF
.	TRBV9	.	14	TRBJ1-5	TGTGCCAGCAGCGTAGACCAGAGCAATCAGCCCCAGCATTTT	CASSVDQSNQPQHF
.	TRBV29-1	TRBD2	14	TRBJ2-1	TGCAGCGTTGATTGGGGGAGGGCCCACAATGAGCAGTTCTTC	CSVDWGRAHNEQFF
.	TRBV28	.	15	TRBJ1-3	TGTGCCAGCAGTATTGATCGTAACTCTGGAAACACCATATATTTT	CASSIDRNSGNTIYF
.	TRBV10-3	TRBD2	13	TRBJ2-1	TGTGCCATCAGAAGCGGGGGGGCACTAGAGCAGTTCTTC	CAIRSGGALEQFF
.	TRBV4-3	.	14	TRBJ2-2	TGCGCCAGCAGCTCTGGACCAAACACCGGGGAGCTGTTTTTT	CASSSGPNTGELFF
.	TRBV11-2	TRBD2	17	TRBJ2-5	TGTGCCAGCAGCCCGGCGGGTGGTAGCGGGACCCCAGTGGGCCAGTACTTC	CASSPAGGSGTPVGQYF
.	TRBV7-2	.	14	TRBJ1-1	TGTGCCAGCAGCTTTGTCATAGGGAACACTGAAGCTTTCTTT	CASSFVIGNTEAFF
once	TRBV7-2	TRBD1	14	TRBJ2-7	TGTGCCAGCAGCTTAAACAGGGGCGCCTACGAGCAGTACTTC	CASSLNRGAYEQYF
.	TRBV28	.	13	TRBJ2-3	TGTGCCAGCAGCACCGGGTCCACAGATACGCAGTATTTT	CASSTGSTDTQYF
.	TRBV30	.	14	TRBJ2-2	TGTGCCTGGAGTGCTACCTTGAGTACCGGGGAGCTGTTTTTT	CAWSATLSTGELFF
.	TRBV2	.	11	TRBJ2-3	TGTGCCAGCAGTGGGGCGGTTACGCAGTATTTT	CASSGAVTQYF
.	TRBV5-1	TRBD2	16	TRBJ2-5	TGCGCCAGCAGCTTGGAAGGCCTGAGCGGGGGGAAGACCCAGTACTTC	CASSLEGLSGGKTQYF
.	TRBV5-6	.	14	TRBJ2-3	TGTGCCAGCAGCTTGGATGGTAGGTCCGAGCCGCAGTATTTT	CASSLDGRSEPQYF